A single sample is the source of the 5 T cell receptor beta chains below, sequenced in a study of beta chain bispecific antibodies for T cell cancers. Study observations and caveats: Normal T cells contributed less of the targeted TRBV signal than the leukemia cells did.

T cells were expanded from blood mononuclear cells for about 3 days with anti-CD3 OKT3 or CD3/CD28 beads. TCRdb redid the calling of the 5' RACE reads with MiXCR, one entry per CDR3 protein. The table includes about 18,000 distinct CDR3 sequences, 2% to 2.5% detected once. No antigen has been identified for these receptors. Sequenced: healthy donor T cells cultured with leukemia cells. These TCRs come from a human donor in good health. Some clones in this sample may be carry-over from other donors' samples.

This clonotype appeared many times. The chain carries TRBV11-2 and TRBJ2-3; 11 bases agree with TRBD2. Trimming removed 5 bases from V and 2 bases from J; junction bases left unmatched: 3. CDR1 and CDR2 (germline): SGHAT, FQNNGV. The CDR3 is made up of 15 amino acids. The CDR3 region is CASSRLAGITDTQYF. The CDR3 region has the DNA TGTGCCAGCAGCAGACTAGCGGGGATCACAGATACGCAGTATTTT.

Many counts were recorded for this clonotype. This rearrangement joins TRBV3-1 to TRBJ2-1, with TRBD2 matching over 14 bases. Germline trimming cut 1 base from V and 9 bases from J; bases unmatched to any gene: 2. Germline CDR1 and CDR2: LGHDT and YNNKEL (reference sequence). The CDR3 length is 15 residues. The chain's CDR3 is CASSQGLAGGIEQFF. DNA for the CDR3: TGTGCCAGCAGCCAAGGACTAGCGGGGGGGATTGAGCAGTTCTTC.

This clonotype was counted at least ten times. V and J are TRBV4-1 and TRBJ2-7; D not certain. The CDR3 sequence is 13 residues long. Germline V gene sequence: CDR1 MGHRA, CDR2 YSYEKL. The V end lost 5 bases, the J end lost 2 bases, and 10 bases lay between the germline ends. The CDR3 sequence is CASSVQQAYEQYF. Here the CDR3 DNA reads TGCGCCAGCAGCGTTCAACAAGCCTACGAGCAGTACTTC.

This clonotype was seen at least ten times. This chain connects TRBV5-1 to TRBJ2-1, with TRBD1 identical over 8 bases. Germline lookup yields CDR1 SGHRS and CDR2 YFSETQ. The CDR3 has 18 amino acids. The trim removed 0 bases at V and 6 bases at J, leaving 14 bases unmatched. The CDR3 loop is CASSLELTGQAGGNEQFF. CDR3 bases: TGCGCCAGCAGCTTGGAGTTGACGGGACAGGCCGGGGGCAATGAGCAGTTCTTC.

In this sample, this clonotype turned up many times. The rearrangement links TRBV2 to TRBJ1-4; 8 nucleotides line up with TRBD1. The CDR3 has 15 residues. V was clipped by 8 bases and J by 8 bases; unmatched bases: 13. Germline V gives CDR1 SNHLY, CDR2 FYNNEI. The CDR3 DNA reads TGTGCCAGCGAAGAGACAGGGGATATACGAGAAAAACTGTTTTTT. It encodes CASEETGDIREKLFF.